This T cell receptor beta chain was sequenced during a study of blood T cell repertoires in COVID-19. Turning to the study itself: T cells, B-cell-depleted T cells, or PBMCs supplied cDNA or gDNA.

The V gene's germline CDR1 is MNHEY and CDR2 SVGAGI. The CDR3 has 14 residues. V lost 0 bases, J lost 1 base, and 7 bases lay in between. The table came from immunoSEQ multiplex PCR; TCRdb's copy has only in-frame clones and leaves some out. The sample has roughly 220,000 clones; 80% to 85% are singletons. The chain is built from TRBV6-5 and TRBJ2-7; tentatively, D is TRBD1 (5 bases). Sequenced material: peripheral blood. The receptor was derived from an elderly woman with COVID-19, enrolled during active disease. The CDR3 DNA follows: TGTGCCAGCAGTTACTCCAGGGCTTCCTACGAGCAGTACTTC. As protein: CASSYSRASYEQYF.